What follows is one T cell receptor (beta chain) and its context. Its specific antigen is unknown. Base qualities are missing; no much larger clone stands one base away. The sample belongs to a study of CD8 T cells in Susac syndrome (dated by TCRdb to about 2019). Looking at the study overall: Repertoire sequencing was used to test whether CD8+ T cell activation and differentiation in Susac syndrome was antigen driven.

RNA was extracted using the RNeasy kit, and about 0.45 to 1 ug of the RNA was reverse transcribed with random hexamers. TCR beta CDR3 regions were amplified with the immunoSEQ multiplex PCR assay covering 54 Vbeta and 13 Jbeta segments. PCR amplification bias was corrected using a synthetic template baseline for primer optimization and computational correction. The study's own analysis went as follows. Only productive sequences were kept, with reads annotated to V, D and J genes according to IMGT and analyzed in immunoSEQ Analyzer. Clonality was calculated as one minus the Shannon entropy normalized by log2 of the number of productive unique sequences. For each patient and control, public and private clones were evaluated within the 100 most prevalent clones. Clones were defined as Susac-specific if absent from the healthy and MS cohorts, from around 1,000 published viral clones and from other ImmuneACCESS disease sequences. The public reads were reanalyzed by TCRdb: fastp trimming at Q25, MiXCR alignment, in-frame beta chains only. Identical CDR3 protein sequences are pooled into one entry, listed with their most common genes and DNA. What appears here as the V and J calls and clone size reflects TCRdb's work, not the paper's. The sample table shows about 200,000 distinct CDR3 sequences, and roughly 96% are seen once. The ten largest account for approximately 0.094% of the sample.

On the study overall, not on this receptor specifically: The number of individuals in the TCR sequencing and HLA analysis was recognized as being relatively small.

The CDR3, from cysteine to phenylalanine, totals 13 residues. Of the read, only the CDR3 DNA is kept; its 39 bases are in frame from base 1. Per the germline V gene, SGDLS is the CDR1 and YYNGEE is the CDR2. Trimming costs V 2 bases and J 4 bases, and their ends lie 7 bases apart. Peripheral blood CD8+ and CD4+ T cells from healthy donors, Susac syndrome patients and multiple sclerosis patients were profiled using high-throughput TCR beta sequencing. The healthy donors served as controls matched for age and sex. Bulk CD8+ and CD4+ T cells were purified by magnetic negative isolation, while CD8+ TEMRA cells were enriched using FACS. Blood was drawn into EDTA tubes, processed within 24 hours, and PBMCs were isolated by density gradient centrifugation. PBMCs intended for TCR sequencing were cryopreserved in liquid nitrogen and were subsequently thawed in a 37 degrees C water bath. A purity of at least 90% was achieved for sorted or isolated CD4+, CD8+ and CD8+ TEMRA cells.

This sequence was found in a human donor in good health. The specimen was CD4+ T cells from PBMCs. Recombination joined TRBV9 with TRBJ1-5, with the D gene call left open. The DNA sequence is TGTGCCAGCAGCGTCTCAGAGAATCAGCCCCAGCATTTT. Protein translation: CASSVSENQPQHF. The variable domain in full, with residues beyond the CDR3 obtained from the reference TRBV9 and TRBJ1-5 genes, is DSGVTQTPKHLITATGQRVTLRCSPRSGDLSVYWYQQSLDQGLQFLIQYYNGEERAKGNILERFSAQQFPDLHSELNLSSLELGDSALYFCASSVSENQPQHFGDGTRLSIL.